The rows below give T cell receptor beta chains drawn from one sample of a study of shared clonotypes between healthy human individuals. Libraries were prepared by immunoSEQ multiplex PCR; TCRdb keeps only in-frame clonotypes and omits some of them. The data show some 740,000 clones, with approximately 92% seen just once and around 24% held by the top ten. Sequencing input: naive CD8+ T cells sorted from blood. These receptors were collected from a man younger than 40 in good health. Both conserved end residues are part of each CDR3.

v_call	j_call	cdr3_aa
TRBV7-9	TRBJ2-3	CASSQRAGVEDTQYF
TRBV7-2	TRBJ2-7	CASSLGGRGYEQYF
TRBV27	TRBJ1-5	CASSLYPGSNQPQHF
TRBV27	TRBJ2-3	CASSPRQGTSTDTQYF
TRBV4-1	TRBJ2-7	CASSHPSSGSEQYF
TRBV6-5	TRBJ1-2	CASSYGGLGGYTF
TRBV28	TRBJ2-2	CASSLLIGAGDTGELFF
TRBV4-1	TRBJ1-2	CASSQEFAGTYYGYTF
TRBV18	TRBJ2-1	CASSLADNEQFF
TRBV5-1	TRBJ2-1	CATRSMGPYNEQFF
TRBV29-1	TRBJ2-1	CSVEGHQAGSYNEQFF
TRBV28	TRBJ1-1	CASSFLATESRAFF
TRBV7-9	TRBJ2-7	CASSLGHAKYF
TRBV28	TRBJ2-7	CASSLEERTGGTYEQYF
TRBV5-1	TRBJ2-1	CASSSGGNDYSYNEQFF
TRBV5-1	TRBJ2-2	CASSFLGGYDTGELFF
TRBV7-6	TRBJ2-2	CASSSGQGNTGELFF
TRBV7-9	TRBJ2-1	CASSSGTGTYNEQFF
TRBV2	TRBJ2-3	CASTVLTDTQYF
TRBV27	TRBJ1-2	CASSPQGYGYTF
TRBV6-6	TRBJ2-6	CASSPWDVSGANVLTF
TRBV30	TRBJ2-7	CAGGRDGSYEQYF
TRBV6-1	TRBJ2-7	CASSEAFLSQGRGDYEQYF
TRBV27	TRBJ2-7	CASSFSLARSYEQYF
TRBV5-4	TRBJ1-1	CASRDVTGAGTEAFF
TRBV11-2	TRBJ2-3	CASSKNTGTSGTDTQYF
TRBV2	TRBJ2-7	CASSWTGYEQYF
TRBV27	TRBJ1-1	CASSQGTEAFF
TRBV7-9	TRBJ2-7	CASSSSGGTYEQYF
TRBV30	TRBJ1-1	CAWTTGQGNTEAFF
TRBV7-6	TRBJ2-3	CASSLAVVDTQYF
TRBV28	TRBJ2-1	CASSLVAGEVQFF
TRBV4-3	TRBJ1-2	CASSQDLGTILYGYTF
TRBV11-3	TRBJ2-1	CASSSREARGNEQFF
TRBV7-6	TRBJ2-5	CASSLKHVIGEGEETQYF
TRBV19	TRBJ2-1	CASSLLAGGNEQFF